These T cell receptor beta chains were read from a single sample in a study of T-cell memory formation after mild COVID-19. TCRdb passed the 5' RACE reads through MiXCR, listing each CDR3 protein once. The repertoire holds approximately 570,000 distinct CDR3 sequences, roughly 18% seen once, with more than 10% in the top ten. The sample consisted of PBMCs or a T cell subset sorted from them (not recorded which). The source of these receptors is an adult woman who had mild COVID-19 (a few samples of this study predate the infection). Cell type and time point are not known. The conserved cysteine and the conserved F or W are not part of the CDR3 here. Expanded clones are given a class, and other clones once, few, many or no size at all.

clone_size v_call cdr3_aa
many TRBV4-1 ASSQMGNTEAF
few TRBV12-3/TRBV12-4 ASRLQLNTEAF
- TRBV7-6 ASSLRIGKYSETQY
few TRBV9 ASTRWTSGRTDTQY
- TRBV12-3/TRBV12-4 ASRGFDLVDSLSGNTIY
- TRBV6-5 ASRTPSRGGYNSPLH
- TRBV7-2 ASTEFNTGELF
- TRBV27 ASTAGGLSTDTQY
many TRBV3-1 ASSLGTVNYGYT
many TRBV10-3 AISEVLYEQY
- TRBV12-5 ASGLPSAHQETQY
- TRBV15 ATSREFEKLF
few TRBV24-1 ATSDSRQGDYGYT
many TRBV7-2 ASSLGSGRVSYEQY
few TRBV5-1 ASSPGQGFEAF
few TRBV7-9 ASSLISAGENQPQH
- TRBV24-1 ATSDSGSPETQY
few TRBV20-1 SAVSTGDIYGYT
few TRBV18 ASSPDGRRYEQY
- TRBV12-3/TRBV12-4 ASSSGQGVNTQY
many TRBV12-3/TRBV12-4 ASSLGTGVTEAF
few TRBV20-1 SARDGGGYEQY
- TRBV7-9 ASSFGRGADTQY
many TRBV5-4 ASSYGTGGYSEQY
- TRBV9 ASSVDRADEQY
- TRBV11-2 ASRRWMNTEAF
- TRBV20-1 SAGVGGGFNEQF
- TRBV5-1 ASSRAGVGQGHNEQF
- TRBV2 ASSDGLSPNEKLF
few TRBV25-1 ASSEYKQNEQF
few TRBV4-1 ASSQRSWRDIQY
few TRBV9 ASSVGDSNNTEAF
few TRBV5-1 ASSLDAGARTDTQY
- TRBV7-9 ASSLFAGGRVETQY
- TRBV5-1 ASSLEGVLNTEAF
- TRBV24-1 ATSDPFGTRSTDTQY
few TRBV6-1 ASSPQTLNTGELF
many TRBV21-1 ASSKKVRSNSPLH
few TRBV10-3 AISGSYGYT
- TRBV20-1 SAKQGLGETQY
many TRBV7-9 ASSLAYGSSWGEAF
few TRBV7-7 ASSPGGDRNEQF
- TRBV6-2/TRBV6-3 ASSYYTGGLALSNQPQH
few TRBV10-3 AISAGTGEGNTEAF
few TRBV3-1 ASSQDPARNIQY
few TRBV12-3/TRBV12-4 ASSSRWDRVSYGYT
- TRBV6-6 ASSFQGKGNQPQH
- TRBV7-2 ASSLDGDTYYSNQPQH
many TRBV27 ASGRTSGSLFVETQY
- TRBV11-2 ASRGPDMNTGELF
few TRBV24-1 ATKISGESGELF
few TRBV20-1 SASGLAGDSHYEQY
few TRBV7-2 ASSPRGITEAF
- TRBV4-1 ASSQPRQGGNQPQH